This is a list of T cell receptor beta chains from one sample in a study of neurological immune-mediated disorders. Each CDR3 protein is one row after TCRdb ran MiXCR on the 5' RACE reads. The sample lists around 33,000 distinct CDR3 sequences; roughly 7% were seen once. The sequenced material came from PBMCs. The receptors here all came from a woman aged 40 to 49 in good health. CDR3s include the opening cysteine and the closing phenylalanine or tryptophan. D genes are given only for firm matches. Clone size is stated in some rows and not others, as once, few, many or a class when expanded.

J	D	size	V	DNA	CDR3
TRBJ1-1	TRBD1	-	TRBV5-6	TGTGCCAGCAGCTCGGGACAGGGGGACACTGAAGCTTTCTTT	CASSSGQGDTEAFF
TRBJ2-7	TRBD2	medium-sized	TRBV20-1	TGCAGTGCTAGCCCCCTACTAGCGGGGTTCTACGAGCAGTACTTC	CSASPLLAGFYEQYF
TRBJ2-7	-	many	TRBV5-1	TGCGCCAGCAGTTTGACAGGATTTTCCTACGAGCAGTACTTC	CASSLTGFSYEQYF
TRBJ2-1	-	many	TRBV3-1	TGTGCCAGCAGCCAACAAAAGACGTACAATGAGCAGTTCTTC	CASSQQKTYNEQFF
TRBJ2-1	TRBD1	many	TRBV5-1	TGCGCCAGCAGCTTAACGTTGGACAGGGTTTTCTTC	CASSLTLDRVFF
TRBJ1-1	-	many	TRBV7-9	TGTACCAGCAGCTTAGTAGGGGGTGGCACTGAAGCTTTCTTT	CTSSLVGGGTEAFF
TRBJ1-4	TRBD1	many	TRBV20-1	TGCAGTGCTAGAGTAGGGACAGGTTCAACTAATGAAAAACTGTTTTTT	CSARVGTGSTNEKLFF
TRBJ2-2	-	-	TRBV14	TGTGCCAGCAGCCAAGGAATTGGGTCGAGGGCCGGGGAGCTGTTTTTT	CASSQGIGSRAGELFF
TRBJ2-1	TRBD1	many	TRBV12-3/TRBV12-4	TGTGCCAGCAGCCGGGACAGGGGTTACAATGAGCAGTTCTTC	CASSRDRGYNEQFF
TRBJ1-4	-	many	TRBV25-1	TGTGCCAGCGGGAACGCTGGTAATGAAAAACTGTTTTTT	CASGNAGNEKLFF
TRBJ1-1	TRBD1	many	TRBV28	TGTGCCATCGGGACAGGGCAGGACACTGAAGCTTTCTTT	CAIGTGQDTEAFF
TRBJ2-1	TRBD2	many	TRBV12-3/TRBV12-4	TGTGCCAGCAGTTTAGAGACTAGCGGCCACAATGAGCAGTTCTTC	CASSLETSGHNEQFF
TRBJ1-2	TRBD1	many	TRBV5-6	TGTGCCAGCCTGGACAGGGGGCGCGACGTTGGTGGCTACACCTTC	CASLDRGRDVGGYTF
TRBJ1-1	-	many	TRBV10-3	TGTGCCATCAGTGAAGGCCGAATGAACACTGAAGCTTTCTTT	CAISEGRMNTEAFF
TRBJ1-2	TRBD1	many	TRBV3-1	TGTGCCAGCAGCCGGTGGGGACAGGGGGCCTCTAACTATGGCTACACCTTC	CASSRWGQGASNYGYTF
TRBJ1-1	-	many	TRBV7-9	TGTGCCAGCAGCTCCCAACCCGGGGCGGGCACTGAAGCTTTCTTT	CASSSQPGAGTEAFF
TRBJ1-4	-	many	TRBV5-1	TGCGCCAGCAGCTTGGAAGGACAGATTAATGAAAAACTGTTTTTT	CASSLEGQINEKLFF